This T cell receptor beta chain was documented in a study of beta chain features in type 1 diabetes. Looking at the study overall: Cells sorted and examined across all samples totaled approximately 110 million. Study-level results: Shortening that was moderate but significant affected the TCRB CDR3s of Type 1 diabetes patients in all four CD4+ subsets. The cDNA sequencing approach could over-represent high-TCR-expressing cells. The question left open here concerned HLA type influencing TCRB rearrangement.

A remark on this clone: Its specificity is unknown.

The entirety of the isolated RNA underwent reverse transcription, so expressed TCRB transcripts were sequenced. Sequenced by immunoSEQ multiplex PCR; TCRdb stores in-frame clones only, minus some. Found here are about 230,000 clones, roughly 9.6% of them singletons; the top ten hold just under 0.035%. The sample taken for sequencing was naive CD4+ T cells from blood. This receptor was identified in a woman aged 18-29 years in good health.

For the CDR3, the DNA is TGTGCCAGCAGCTTGTGGCTAGCGGGAGACACAGATACGCAGTATTTT. Translating gives CASSLWLAGDTDTQYF. The chain joins TRBV5-6 to TRBJ2-3, with 10 nucleotides matching TRBD2. The germline CDR1 and CDR2 sequences are SGHDT and YYEEEE. V shed 1 base, J shed 2 bases, and the junction held 4 bases outside the gene matches. CDR3 size: 16 residues. The complete variable domain, with remaining parts taken from reference TRBV5-6 and TRBJ2-3, reads DAGVTQSPTHLIKTRGQQVTLRCSPKSGHDTVSWYQQALGQGPQFIFQYYEEEERQRGNFPDRFSGHQFPNYSSELNVNALLLGDSALYLCASSLWLAGDTDTQYFGPGTRLTVL.